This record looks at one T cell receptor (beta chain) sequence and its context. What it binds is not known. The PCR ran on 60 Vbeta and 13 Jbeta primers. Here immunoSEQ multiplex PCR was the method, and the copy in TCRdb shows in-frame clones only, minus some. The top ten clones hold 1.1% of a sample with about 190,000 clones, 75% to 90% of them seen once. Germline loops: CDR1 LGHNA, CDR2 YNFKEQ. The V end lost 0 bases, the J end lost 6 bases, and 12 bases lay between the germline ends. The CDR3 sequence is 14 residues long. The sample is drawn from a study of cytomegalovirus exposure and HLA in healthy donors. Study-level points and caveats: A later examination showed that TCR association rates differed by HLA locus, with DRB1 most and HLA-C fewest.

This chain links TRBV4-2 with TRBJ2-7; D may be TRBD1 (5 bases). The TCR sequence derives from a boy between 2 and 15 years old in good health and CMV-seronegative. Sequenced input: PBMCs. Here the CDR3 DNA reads TGTGCCAGCAGCCAAGATTCAGACAGATTCGAGCAGTACTTC. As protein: CASSQDSDRFEQYF.